This T cell receptor (beta chain) was obtained from a study of human T cells and chemical hapten exposure. Time point denoted: pre-sensitization, week 0. Noted treatment: therapeutic diphenylcyclopropenone sensitization with weekly scalp DPC. Non-pregnant alopecia patients aged 18 to 70, suitable for DPC therapy. TCRdb used MiXCR to reprocess the RACE reads, holding one entry per CDR3 protein. The data show tens of thousands of distinct CDR3 sequences, about 15% seen once. V dropped 6 bases and J dropped 4; count of bases not matched to a gene: 5. The germline V gene encodes CDR1 KGHSH and CDR2 LQKENI. CDR3 length: 14 amino acids.

The clonotype was recovered from a woman aged 45-65 years with alopecia areata. Some clones in this sample may be carry-over from other donors' samples. This specimen consisted of whole blood, obtained in connection with sensitization to the hapten diphenylcyclopropenone (DPC). The chain has TRBV18 and TRBJ1-1; 10 nucleotides line up with TRBD1. The CDR3 nucleotides are TGTGCCAGCTCGGGGACAGGGGCAGGCACTGAAGCTTTCTTT. Amino acid sequence: CASSGTGAGTEAFF.